This T cell receptor beta chain was profiled in a study of cytomegalovirus exposure and HLA in healthy donors. The data were produced by immunoSEQ multiplex PCR, yet TCRdb's version contains in-frame clones alone and is incomplete. In the table there are a few hundred thousand clones, roughly 90% of which are singletons. Germline V lookup: CDR1 SNHLY, CDR2 FYNNEI. The CDR3 loop spans 13 amino acids. V was clipped by 7 bases and J by 5 bases, with 14 bases between them. Overall study findings and caveats: According to the study, approximately 150 TCR beta chains were cytomegalovirus-associated.

Points on this clone: Its antigen is as yet unknown.

The chain couples TRBV2 to TRBJ1-1, with D unclear. The receptor's source is a man aged 18 to 30 in good health and CMV-seropositive. Sequencing was done on a sample of PBMCs. In DNA, the CDR3 is TGTGCCAGCAATCCAACACGGGAAACTGAAGCTTTCTTT. Translation gives CASNPTRETEAFF. The full variable domain, with the rest looked up from reference TRBV2 and TRBJ1-1, is EPEVTQTPSHQVTQMGQEVILRCVPISNHLYFYWYRQILGQKVEFLVSFYNNEISEKSEIFDDQFSVERPDGSNFTLKIRSTKLEDSAMYFCASNPTRETEAFFGQGTRLTVV.